Detailed here is one T cell receptor (beta chain). CDR3 length: 13 residues. Trimming cost V 6 bases and J 5 bases, with 11 bases left between them. The authors' processing: Estimated nucleated cell counts came from reference gene primer amplification. Assay: immunoSEQ multiplex PCR; the TCRdb copy retains only in-frame clones and omits some. Clone size and the V and J calls come from that table; the DNA yielded D and trimming. This sample has roughly 100,000 clones, with 65% to 80% found just once. This record belongs to a study of blood T cell repertoires in COVID-19. This receptor was identified in an older woman with acute or convalescent COVID-19. Source material: peripheral blood. The V gene is TRBV12-3 or TRBV12-4, the J gene TRBJ1-5, with D hard to call. The CDR3 reads CASRALEDQPQHF. CDR3 DNA: TGTGCCAGCAGGGCTCTAGAGGATCAGCCCCAGCATTTT.